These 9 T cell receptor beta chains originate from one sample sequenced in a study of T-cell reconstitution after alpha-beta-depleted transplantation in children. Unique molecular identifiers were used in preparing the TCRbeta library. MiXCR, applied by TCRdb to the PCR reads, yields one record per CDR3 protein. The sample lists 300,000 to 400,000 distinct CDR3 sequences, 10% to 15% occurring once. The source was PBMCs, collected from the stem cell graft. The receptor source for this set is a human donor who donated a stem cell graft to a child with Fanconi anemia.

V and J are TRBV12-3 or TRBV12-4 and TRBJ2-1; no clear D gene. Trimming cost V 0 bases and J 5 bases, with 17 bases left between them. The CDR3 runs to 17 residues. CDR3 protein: CASSLARRGGSDNEQFF. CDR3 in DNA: TGTGCCAGCAGTTTAGCGCGCCGAGGTGGTTCGGACAATGAGCAGTTCTTC.

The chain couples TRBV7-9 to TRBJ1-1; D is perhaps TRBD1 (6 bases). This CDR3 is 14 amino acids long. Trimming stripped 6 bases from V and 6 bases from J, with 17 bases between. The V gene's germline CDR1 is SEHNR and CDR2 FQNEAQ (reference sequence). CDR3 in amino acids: CASSSTGSSPEAFF. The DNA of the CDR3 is TGTGCCAGCAGTTCTACAGGGTCCAGCCCTGAAGCTTTCTTT.

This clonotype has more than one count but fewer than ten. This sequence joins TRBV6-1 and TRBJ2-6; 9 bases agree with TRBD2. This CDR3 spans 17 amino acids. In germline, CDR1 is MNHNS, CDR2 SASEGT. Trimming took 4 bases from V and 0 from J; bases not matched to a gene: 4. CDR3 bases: TGTGCCAGCAGTGCGACTAGCGGCCGCTCTGGGGCCAACGTCCTGACTTTC. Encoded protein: CASSATSGRSGANVLTF.

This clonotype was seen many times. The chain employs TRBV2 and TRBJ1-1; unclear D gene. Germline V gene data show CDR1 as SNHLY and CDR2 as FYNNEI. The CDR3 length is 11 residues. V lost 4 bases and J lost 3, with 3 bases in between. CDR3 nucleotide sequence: TGTGCCAGCAGTGGTTACACTGAAGCTTTCTTT. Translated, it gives CASSGYTEAFF.

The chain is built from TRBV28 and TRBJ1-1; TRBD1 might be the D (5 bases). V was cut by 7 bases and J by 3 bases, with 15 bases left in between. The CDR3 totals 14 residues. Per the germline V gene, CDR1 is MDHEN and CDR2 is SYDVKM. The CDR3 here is CASNQYEGYTEAFF. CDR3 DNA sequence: TGTGCCAGCAACCAGTACGAGGGGTACACTGAAGCTTTCTTT. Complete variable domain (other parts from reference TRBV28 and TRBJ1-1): DVKVTQSSRYLVKRTGEKVFLECVQDMDHENMFWYRQDPGLGLRLIYFSYDVKMKEKGDIPEGYSVSREKKERFSLILESASTNQTSMYLCASNQYEGYTEAFFGQGTRLTVV.

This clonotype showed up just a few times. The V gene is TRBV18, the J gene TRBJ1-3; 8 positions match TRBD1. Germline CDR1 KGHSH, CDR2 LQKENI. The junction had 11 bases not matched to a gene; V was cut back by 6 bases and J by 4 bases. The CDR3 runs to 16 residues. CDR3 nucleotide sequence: TGTGCCAGCTCGCTAAACACAGGACAGGGAGGAAACACCATATATTTT. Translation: CASSLNTGQGGNTIYF.

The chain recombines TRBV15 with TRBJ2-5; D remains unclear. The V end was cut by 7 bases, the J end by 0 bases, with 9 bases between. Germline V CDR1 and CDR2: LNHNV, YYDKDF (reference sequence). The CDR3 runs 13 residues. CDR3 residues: CATKGLYQETQYF. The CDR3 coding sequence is TGTGCCACCAAAGGGCTGTACCAAGAGACCCAGTACTTC.

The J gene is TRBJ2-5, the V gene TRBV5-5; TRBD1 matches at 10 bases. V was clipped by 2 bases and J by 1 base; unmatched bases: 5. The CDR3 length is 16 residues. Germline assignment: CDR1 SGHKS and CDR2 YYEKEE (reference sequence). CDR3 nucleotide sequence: TGTGCCAGCAGCTTTTGGGGGACAGGGGTCCAAGAGACCCAGTACTTC. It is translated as CASSFWGTGVQETQYF. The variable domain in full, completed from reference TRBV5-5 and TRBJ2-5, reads DAGVTQSPTHLIKTRGQQVTLRCSPISGHKSVSWYQQVLGQGPQFIFQYYEKEERGRGNFPDRFSARQFPNYSSELNVNALLLGDSALYLCASSFWGTGVQETQYFGPGTRLLVL.

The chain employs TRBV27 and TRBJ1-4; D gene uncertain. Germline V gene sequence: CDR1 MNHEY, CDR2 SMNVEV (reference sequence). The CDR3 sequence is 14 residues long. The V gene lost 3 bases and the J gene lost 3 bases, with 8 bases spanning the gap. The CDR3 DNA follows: TGTGCCAGCAGTTTTCACGGACCTAATGAAAAACTGTTTTTT. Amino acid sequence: CASSFHGPNEKLFF. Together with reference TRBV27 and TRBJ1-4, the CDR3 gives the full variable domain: EAQVTQNPRYLITVTGKKLTVTCSQNMNHEYMSWYRQDPGLGLRQIYYSMNVEVTDKGDVPEGYKVSRKEKRNFPLILESPSPNQTSLYFCASSFHGPNEKLFFGSGTQLSVL.